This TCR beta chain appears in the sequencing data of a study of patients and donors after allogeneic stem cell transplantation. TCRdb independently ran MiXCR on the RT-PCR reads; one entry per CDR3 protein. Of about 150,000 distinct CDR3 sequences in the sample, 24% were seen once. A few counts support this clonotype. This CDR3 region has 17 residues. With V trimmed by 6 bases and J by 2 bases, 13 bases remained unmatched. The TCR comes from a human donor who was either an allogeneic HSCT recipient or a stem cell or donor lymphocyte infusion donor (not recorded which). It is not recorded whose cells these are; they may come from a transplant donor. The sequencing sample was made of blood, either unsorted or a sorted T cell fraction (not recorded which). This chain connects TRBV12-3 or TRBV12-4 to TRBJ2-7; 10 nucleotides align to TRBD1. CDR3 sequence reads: CASSQEGRDRGPYEQYF. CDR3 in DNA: TGTGCCAGCAGCCAAGAAGGCCGGGACAGGGGTCCCTACGAGCAGTACTTC.